This TCR beta chain was captured by sequencing in a study of blood T cell repertoires in COVID-19. TCRdb's table, derived via immunoSEQ multiplex PCR, lists solely in-frame clones and lacks some. Altogether 30,000 to 35,000 clones are present, over 90% being singletons, with the ten largest covering 5.2%. The CDR3 contains 16 residues. Germline V CDR1 and CDR2: SNHLY, FYNNEI. Trimming took off 3 bases at V and 1 base at J, with 16 bases between the two ends. The gene calls are TRBV2 and TRBJ2-7, with D maybe TRBD2 (6 bases). The specimen sequenced was peripheral blood. The sequence derives from a human donor in a cohort sampled during active COVID-19. The CDR3 DNA reads as TGTGCCAGCAGTGAGTCTAGCGCAGAGGTGTCCTACGAGCAGTACTTC. Its protein is CASSESSAEVSYEQYF.